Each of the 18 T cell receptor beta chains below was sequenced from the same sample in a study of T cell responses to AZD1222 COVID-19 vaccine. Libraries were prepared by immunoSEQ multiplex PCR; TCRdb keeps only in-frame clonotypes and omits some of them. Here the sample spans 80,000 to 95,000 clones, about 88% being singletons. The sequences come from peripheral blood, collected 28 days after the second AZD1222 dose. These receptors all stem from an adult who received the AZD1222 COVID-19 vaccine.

The CDR3 DNA is TGTGCCAGCAGCCCAAAGATATTAGGTAATGAGCAGTTCTTC. Its translation: CASSPKILGNEQFF. J is TRBJ2-1 and V is TRBV7-3; the D is unclear. Germline CDR1 is SGHTA and CDR2 is FQGTGA. The V end lost 5 bases, the J end lost 7 bases, and 15 bases lay between the germline ends. The CDR3 has 14 amino acids.

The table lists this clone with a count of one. CDR3 sequence (DNA): TGTGCCAGCATGACATCCTCCACAGATACGCAGTATTTT. Translation: CASMTSSTDTQYF. The rearrangement joins TRBV28 to TRBJ2-3; no clear D. The germline V and J ends were trimmed by 7 bases and 2 bases, with 10 bases remaining between them. The V gene's germline CDR1 is MDHEN and CDR2 SYDVKM. The CDR3 runs 13 residues.

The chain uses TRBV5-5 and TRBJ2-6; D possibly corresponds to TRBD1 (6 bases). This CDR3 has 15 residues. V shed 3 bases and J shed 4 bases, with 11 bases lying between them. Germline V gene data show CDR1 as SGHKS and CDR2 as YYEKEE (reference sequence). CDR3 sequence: CASSSYREGANVLTF. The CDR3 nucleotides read TGTGCCAGCAGCTCGTACAGGGAAGGGGCCAACGTCCTGACTTTC.

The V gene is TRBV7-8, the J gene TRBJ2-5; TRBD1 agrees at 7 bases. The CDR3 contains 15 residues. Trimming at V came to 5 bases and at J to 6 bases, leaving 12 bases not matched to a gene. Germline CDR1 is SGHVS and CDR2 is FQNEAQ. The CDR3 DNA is TGTGCCAGCAGCCCCGGCCGGGACAGTCAGCAGACCCAGTACTTC. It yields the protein CASSPGRDSQQTQYF.

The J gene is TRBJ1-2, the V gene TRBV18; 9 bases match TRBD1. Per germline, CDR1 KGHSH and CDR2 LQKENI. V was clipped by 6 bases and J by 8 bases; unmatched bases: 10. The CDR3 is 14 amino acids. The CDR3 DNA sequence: TGTGCCAGCTCCCTGAGGACAGGGGAAACGGGCTACACCTTC. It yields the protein CASSLRTGETGYTF.

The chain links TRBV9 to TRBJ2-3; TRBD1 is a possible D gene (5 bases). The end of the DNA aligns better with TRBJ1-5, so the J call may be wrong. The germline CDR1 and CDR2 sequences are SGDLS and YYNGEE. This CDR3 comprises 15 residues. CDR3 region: CASGTGAQISDTQHF. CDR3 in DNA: TGTGCCAGCGGGACTGGGGCACAAATCTCAGATACGCAGCATTTT.

This CDR3 is CASIPTRLTGELFF. DNA of the CDR3: TGTGCCAGTATACCGACCCGTTTGACCGGGGAGCTGTTTTTT. The chain joins TRBV2 to TRBJ2-2, with no clear D. The CDR3 contains 14 residues. The germline gives CDR1 SNHLY, CDR2 FYNNEI. The germline V and J ends were trimmed by 9 bases and 5 bases, with 16 bases remaining between them.

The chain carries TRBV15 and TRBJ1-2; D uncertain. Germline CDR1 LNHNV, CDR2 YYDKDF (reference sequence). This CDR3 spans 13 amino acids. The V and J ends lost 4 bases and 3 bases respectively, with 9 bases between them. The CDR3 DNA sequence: TGTGCCACCAGCACGCGACGGCACTATGGCTACACCTTC. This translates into CATSTRRHYGYTF. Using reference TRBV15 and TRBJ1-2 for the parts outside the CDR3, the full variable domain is DAMVIQNPRYQVTQFGKPVTLSCSQTLNHNVMYWYQQKSSQAPKLLFHYYDKDFNNEADTPDNFQSRRPNTSFCFLDIRSPGLGDTAMYLCATSTRRHYGYTFGSGTRLTVV.

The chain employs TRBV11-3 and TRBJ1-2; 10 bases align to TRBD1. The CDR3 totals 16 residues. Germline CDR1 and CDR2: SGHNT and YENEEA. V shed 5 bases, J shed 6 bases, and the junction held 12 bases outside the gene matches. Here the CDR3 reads CASSRLTFGTGDGYTF. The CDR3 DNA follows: TGTGCCAGCAGCCGACTAACTTTCGGGACAGGGGATGGCTACACCTTC.

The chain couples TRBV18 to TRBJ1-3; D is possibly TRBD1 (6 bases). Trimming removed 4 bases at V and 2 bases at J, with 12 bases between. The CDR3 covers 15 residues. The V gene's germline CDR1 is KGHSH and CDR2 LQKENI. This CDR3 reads CASSRRTGTGNTIYF. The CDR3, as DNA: TGTGCCAGCTCACGCAGAACAGGGACTGGAAACACCATATATTTT.

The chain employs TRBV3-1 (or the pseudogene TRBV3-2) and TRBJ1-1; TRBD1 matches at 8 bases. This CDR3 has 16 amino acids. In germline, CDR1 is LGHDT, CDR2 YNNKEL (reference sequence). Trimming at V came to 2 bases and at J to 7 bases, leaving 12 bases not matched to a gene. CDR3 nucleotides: TGTGCCAGCAGCCAATGGGTGGGACAGGCGGGGAGTGAAGCTTTCTTT. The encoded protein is CASSQWVGQAGSEAFF.

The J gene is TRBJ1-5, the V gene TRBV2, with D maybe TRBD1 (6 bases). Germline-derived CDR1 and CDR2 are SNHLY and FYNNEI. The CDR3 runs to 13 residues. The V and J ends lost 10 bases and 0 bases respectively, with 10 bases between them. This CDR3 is CATNRDSNQPQHF. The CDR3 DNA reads TGTGCCACCAACAGGGATAGCAATCAGCCCCAGCATTTT. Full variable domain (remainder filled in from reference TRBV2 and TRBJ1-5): EPEVTQTPSHQVTQMGQEVILRCVPISNHLYFYWYRQILGQKVEFLVSFYNNEISEKSEIFDDQFSVERPDGSNFTLKIRSTKLEDSAMYFCATNRDSNQPQHFGDGTRLSIL.

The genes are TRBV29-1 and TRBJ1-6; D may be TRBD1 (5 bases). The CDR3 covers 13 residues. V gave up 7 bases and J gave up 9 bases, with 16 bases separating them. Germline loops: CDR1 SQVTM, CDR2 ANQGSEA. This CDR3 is CSAQDKAGSPLHF. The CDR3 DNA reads TGCAGCGCGCAGGACAAGGCAGGTTCACCCCTCCACTTT.

The CDR3: CASSSRGLAGGELFF. CDR3 coding DNA: TGTGCCAGCAGCTCCCGAGGACTAGCAGGCGGGGAGCTGTTTTTT. V and J are TRBV5-4 and TRBJ2-2; 8 nucleotides match TRBD2. The CDR3 is 15 residues long. V shed 3 bases and J 7 bases; nucleotides not matched to a gene: 8. Germline V gene sequence: CDR1 SGHNT, CDR2 YYREEE (reference sequence). Full variable domain (rest looked up from reference TRBV5-4 and TRBJ2-2): ETGVTQSPTHLIKTRGQQVTLRCSSQSGHNTVSWYQQALGQGPQFIFQYYREEENGRGNFPPRFSGLQFPNYSSELNVNALELDDSALYLCASSSRGLAGGELFFGEGSRLTVL.

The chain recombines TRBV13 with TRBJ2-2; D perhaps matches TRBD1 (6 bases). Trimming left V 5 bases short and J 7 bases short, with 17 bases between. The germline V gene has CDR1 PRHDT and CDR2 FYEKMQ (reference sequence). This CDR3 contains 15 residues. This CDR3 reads CASSVSPGVGGELFF. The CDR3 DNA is TGTGCCAGCAGCGTCTCTCCAGGGGTCGGCGGGGAGCTGTTTTTT.

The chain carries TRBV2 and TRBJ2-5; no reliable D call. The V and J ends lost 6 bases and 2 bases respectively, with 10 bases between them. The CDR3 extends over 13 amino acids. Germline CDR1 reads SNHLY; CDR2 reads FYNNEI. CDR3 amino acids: CASSADSQETQYF. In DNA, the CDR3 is TGTGCCAGCAGCGCCGACTCACAAGAGACCCAGTACTTC.

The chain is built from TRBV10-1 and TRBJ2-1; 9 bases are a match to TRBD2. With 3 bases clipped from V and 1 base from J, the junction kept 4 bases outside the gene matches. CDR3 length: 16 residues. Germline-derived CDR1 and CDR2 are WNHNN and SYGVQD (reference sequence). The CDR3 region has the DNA TGCGCCAGCAGTGAAGGTCTAGCGGGATCCTACAATGAGCAGTTCTTC. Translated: CASSEGLAGSYNEQFF.

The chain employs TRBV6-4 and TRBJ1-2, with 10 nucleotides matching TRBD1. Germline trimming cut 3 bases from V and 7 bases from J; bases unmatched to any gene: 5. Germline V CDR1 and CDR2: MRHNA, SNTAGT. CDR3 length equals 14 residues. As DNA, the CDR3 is TGTGCCAGCAGTGAGACAGGGGGCGTCGGTGGCTACACCTTC. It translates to CASSETGGVGGYTF.